The next 30 T cell receptor beta chains were all read from a single sample in a study of post-analysis software for immune sequencing data. Antigen specificity for these receptors is unknown. Included in the TCR beta cDNA libraries were unique molecular identifiers. TCRdb reprocessed the PCR reads with MiXCR, giving one entry per CDR3 protein. The data show roughly 700,000 distinct CDR3 sequences, with 30% seen just once and roughly 0.53% held by the top ten. The study, taken as a whole, reports: A few TRBV segments (TRBV5-6, TRBV5-1 and TRBV20-1 among them) occurred more frequently in patients than in controls.

Material for sequencing was blood. Receptor source: a girl aged 5 to 17 with multiple sclerosis.

This clonotype showed up just a few times. V gene TRBV20-1 combines with J gene TRBJ2-5; 8 bases align to TRBD2. The CDR3 is 15 amino acids. The V and J ends lost 3 bases and 4 bases, in that order; junction bases with no gene match: 10. Germline-derived CDR1 and CDR2 are DFQATT and SNEGSKA (reference sequence). The CDR3 sequence: CSASVLHRGGETQYF. CDR3 DNA: TGCAGTGCTAGTGTTCTCCATCGGGGGGGAGAGACCCAGTACTTC.

V gene TRBV20-1 combines with J gene TRBJ1-5; TRBD1 might be the D (5 bases). CDR1 DFQATT and CDR2 SNEGSKA come from the germline V gene (reference sequence). CDR3 size: 13 residues. Trimming pared 0 bases from V and 7 bases from J, leaving 10 bases between. This chain's CDR3 is CSARERGMQPQHF. The CDR3 DNA reads TGCAGTGCTAGAGAGAGGGGTATGCAGCCCCAGCATTTT.

This clonotype was seen a handful of times. The V call is TRBV6-5, the J call TRBJ2-5, with 10 nucleotides matching TRBD1. CDR3 length: 16 amino acids. The junction had 6 bases not matched to a gene; V was cut back by 2 bases and J by 3 bases. The germline V gene encodes CDR1 MNHEY and CDR2 SVGAGI. The CDR3 DNA reads TGTGCCAGCAGTTACAACCCCGGGACAGGGGAAGAGACCCAGTACTTC. This encodes CASSYNPGTGEETQYF.

This clonotype came up many times. V is TRBV6-4 and J is TRBJ2-3, with 10 bases that match TRBD2. Germline V gene lookup returns CDR1 MRHNA and CDR2 SNTAGT. V shed 0 bases, J shed 4 bases, and the junction held 1 base outside the gene matches. The length of the CDR3 is 15 residues. The CDR3 is CASSDSSGGADTQYF. In DNA form, the CDR3 reads TGTGCCAGCAGTGACTCGAGCGGGGGGGCAGATACGCAGTATTTT.

This clonotype occurred a few times. This chain links TRBV3-1 with TRBJ2-1; D is perhaps TRBD1 (6 bases). Looked up from germline, CDR1 is LGHDT and CDR2 is YNNKEL (reference sequence). V dropped 1 base and J dropped 5 bases, with 9 bases sitting between them. CDR3 length: 14 residues. The CDR3 loop is CASSQGGPNNEQFF. The CDR3 DNA follows: TGTGCCAGCAGCCAAGGGGGGCCAAACAATGAGCAGTTCTTC.

This clonotype was counted a few times. The chain recombines TRBV20-1 with TRBJ1-4; 8 bases map to TRBD1. V trimming: 0 bases; J trimming: 10 bases; junction bases outside the gene matches: 10. The CDR3 is 15 amino acids. Per germline, CDR1 DFQATT and CDR2 SNEGSKA (reference sequence). The CDR3 loop reads CSARDRGTGQGKLFF. The CDR3 DNA reads as TGCAGTGCTAGAGATCGGGGGACAGGTCAGGGAAAACTGTTTTTT.

The genes are TRBV20-1 and TRBJ2-1; 9 bases match TRBD1. The CDR3 covers 20 residues. Germline CDR1 reads DFQATT; CDR2 reads SNEGSKA (reference sequence). With 6 bases clipped from V and 0 bases from J, the junction kept 21 bases outside the gene matches. CDR3 sequence reads: CSAAPRPDRGFTSSYNEQFF. DNA of the CDR3: TGCAGTGCCGCCCCCCGCCCTGACAGGGGGTTTACGAGCTCCTACAATGAGCAGTTCTTC.

V and J are TRBV18 and TRBJ2-2; 10 nucleotides align to TRBD2. In germline, CDR1 is KGHSH, CDR2 LQKENI. The V and J ends lost 1 base and 5 bases, in that order; junction bases with no gene match: 4. This CDR3 is 16 amino acids long. The CDR3 protein is CASSPLAGGETGELFF. For the CDR3, the DNA is TGTGCCAGCTCACCACTAGCGGGAGGAGAAACCGGGGAGCTGTTTTTT. Together with reference TRBV18 and TRBJ2-2, the CDR3 gives the full variable domain: NAGVMQNPRHLVRRRGQEARLRCSPMKGHSHVYWYRQLPEEGLKFMVYLQKENIIDESGMPKERFSAEFPKEGPSILRIQQVVRGDSAAYFCASSPLAGGETGELFFGEGSRLTVL.

The chain has TRBV24-1 and TRBJ1-5; a weak D match, TRBD1 (5 bases). Germline CDR1 is KGHDR and CDR2 is SFDVKD. The CDR3 totals 13 residues. The germline V and J ends were trimmed by 6 bases and 7 bases, with 12 bases remaining between them. This chain's CDR3 is CATSPGGIQPQHF. Written as DNA, the CDR3 is TGTGCCACCAGTCCCGGGGGGATCCAGCCCCAGCATTTT.

Concerning this clonotype itself: The junction and the germline gene differ at one end; a read error may be behind it. The rearrangement links TRBV3-1 to TRBJ1-4; possible D gene TRBD1, 6 bases. Germline V gives CDR1 LGHDT, CDR2 YNNKEL (reference sequence). The CDR3 consists of 15 residues. In DNA form, the CDR3 reads TGTGCCAGCAGCCAGCTACAGGGCTCTAATGAAAAACGGTTTTTT. The encoded protein is CASSQLQGSNEKRFF.

The V gene is TRBV2, the J gene TRBJ2-4; weak D call: TRBD1 (5 bases). Germline-derived CDR1 and CDR2 are SNHLY and FYNNEI. This CDR3 comprises 14 residues. Trimming cost V 6 bases and J 0 bases, with 9 bases left between them. The CDR3, as DNA: TGTGCCAGCAGAGGGGCCCTAGCCAAAAACATTCAGTACTTC. This sequence encodes CASRGALAKNIQYF.

This sequence joins TRBV12-3 or TRBV12-4 and TRBJ2-1, with D maybe TRBD2 (5 bases). V lost 5 bases to trimming and J lost 8 bases, with 13 bases between them. The CDR3 has 13 residues. The CDR3 DNA is TGTGCCAGCAGTCCGGCGGGCCCGGATGAGCAGTTCTTC. Amino acids: CASSPAGPDEQFF.

The rearrangement links TRBV3-1 to TRBJ1-1, with 9 bases matching TRBD1. The CDR3 covers 15 residues. J gave up 2 bases and V 6 bases, and 7 bases lay outside the gene matches. Germline-derived CDR1 and CDR2 are LGHDT and YNNKEL (reference sequence). CDR3 nucleotide sequence: TGTGCCAGCAGTCGAACAGGGGGCGGCAACACTGAAGCTTTCTTT. The encoded protein is CASSRTGGGNTEAFF.

This clonotype was seen ten or more times. V gene TRBV9 combines with J gene TRBJ2-1; 8 nucleotides match TRBD1. The CDR3 runs to 14 residues. Germline CDR1 is SGDLS and CDR2 is YYNGEE. V was clipped by 4 bases and J by 9 bases; unmatched bases: 9. The CDR3 region is CASSYRTGYGEQFF. In nucleotides, the CDR3 is TGTGCCAGCAGCTACCGGACAGGGTACGGTGAGCAGTTCTTC.

The chain has TRBV5-1 and TRBJ1-4; D ambiguous. V lost 0 bases to trimming and J lost 0 bases, with 6 bases between them. There are 15 residues in the CDR3. Germline-derived CDR1 and CDR2 are SGHRS and YFSETQ. The CDR3 DNA is TGCGCCAGCAGCTTGGCGTCGTCAACTAATGAAAAACTGTTTTTT. Protein: CASSLASSTNEKLFF.

There are a few counts of this clonotype. The V gene is TRBV29-1, the J gene TRBJ2-5, with D possibly matching TRBD2 (7 bases). The CDR3 loop spans 16 amino acids. Germline V gene lookup returns CDR1 SQVTM and CDR2 ANQGSEA. V was clipped by 2 bases and J by 2 bases, with 18 bases between them. DNA of the CDR3: TGCAGCGTTGAAAAGGTTGGGGGAGGGGGGCAAGAGACCCAGTACTTC. This gives the protein CSVEKVGGGGQETQYF.

This clonotype was counted only a few times. The genes are TRBV9 and TRBJ2-1, with 14 bases matching TRBD2. V shed 0 bases and J 6 bases; nucleotides not matched to a gene: 2. Germline V gene data show CDR1 as SGDLS and CDR2 as YYNGEE. The CDR3 is 16 residues long. The DNA of the CDR3 is TGTGCCAGCAGCGTAGGACTAGCGGGGGGGCTCAATGAGCAGTTCTTC. Translation: CASSVGLAGGLNEQFF.

The V and J genes are TRBV2 and TRBJ1-5; perhaps TRBD1 as D (6 bases). Germline V gene data show CDR1 as SNHLY and CDR2 as FYNNEI. There are 14 residues in the CDR3. The germline V and J ends were trimmed by 7 bases and 1 base, with 11 bases remaining between them. In nucleotides, the CDR3 is TGTGCCAGCAAGGGGGACGGCAGCAATCAGCCCCAGCATTTT. Its translation is CASKGDGSNQPQHF.

V gene TRBV5-1 combines with J gene TRBJ1-1, with D tentatively TRBD1 (5 bases). The CDR3 runs 14 residues. V dropped 2 bases and J dropped 8 bases, with 16 bases sitting between them. Germline-derived CDR1 and CDR2 are SGHRS and YFSETQ. This CDR3 reads CASSLGRGVGEAFF. CDR3 sequence (DNA): TGCGCCAGCAGCTTAGGACGGGGGGTCGGGGAAGCTTTCTTT.

The chain links TRBV10-3 to TRBJ1-1; no firm D call. Trimming shortened V by 10 bases and J by 1 base, and 16 bases separated the two germline ends. The CDR3 is 14 residues long. Germline V gene sequence: CDR1 ENHRY, CDR2 SYGVKD. The CDR3 loop is CATRPAGENTEAFF. CDR3 bases: TGTGCCACTCGGCCCGCAGGAGAGAACACTGAAGCTTTCTTT.

In regard to this clonotype: Germline and junction disagree at one end, which may indicate a read error. In DNA, the CDR3 is TGTACCAGCAGCCCGCAGGCCAGGCGGTCAGATACGCAGTATTTT. This gives the protein CTSSPQARRSDTQYF. The chain employs TRBV14 and TRBJ2-3, with no clear D. The CDR3 consists of 15 residues. CDR1 is SGHDN and CDR2 is FVKESK in the germline V gene.

This sequence joins TRBV4-3 and TRBJ1-1; maybe TRBD1 (5 bases). V gave up 2 bases and J gave up 1 base, with 11 bases separating them. CDR3 length: 15 residues. CDR1 is LGHNA, CDR2 YSLEER, per germline. The CDR3 here is CASSQLIGGNTEAFF. The CDR3 DNA reads TGCGCCAGCAGCCAATTGATCGGGGGGAACACTGAAGCTTTCTTT.

This clonotype appeared a few times. The chain combines TRBV9 with TRBJ2-3; D call uncertain. Germline CDR1 is SGDLS and CDR2 is YYNGEE. V was trimmed by 2 bases and J by 2 bases, leaving 15 bases between them. This CDR3 has 16 amino acids. CDR3 DNA sequence: TGTGCCAGCAGCGTCGGCCCCCTGGGTCTCACAGATACGCAGTATTTT. It is translated as CASSVGPLGLTDTQYF.

For this clonotype: The junction does not match germline at one end; this may be a read error. The rearrangement links TRBV6-5 to TRBJ2-5, with TRBD2 as a possible D gene (6 bases). CDR1 is MNHEY and CDR2 is SVGAGI in the germline V gene. This CDR3 contains 14 residues. This CDR3 reads CVSSYSGPQETQYF. The CDR3 nucleotides are TGTGTCAGCAGTTATAGCGGTCCGCAAGAGACCCAGTACTTC.

The chain recombines TRBV29-1 with TRBJ2-7; 7 nucleotides line up with TRBD1. V shed 5 bases, J shed 5 bases, and the junction held 12 bases outside the gene matches. CDR3 length equals 14 residues. Germline V gives CDR1 SQVTM, CDR2 ANQGSEA. The DNA for the CDR3 is TGCAGCGTTTCCTCCGTGGCAGGGGGAAACGAGCAGTACTTC. Translated, it gives CSVSSVAGGNEQYF.

This clonotype was picked up a small number of times. The rearrangement uses TRBV5-1 and TRBJ1-2, with 7 positions matching TRBD1. CDR1 SGHRS and CDR2 YFSETQ come from the germline V gene. Germline trimming cut 3 bases from V and 7 bases from J; bases unmatched to any gene: 6. CDR3 length: 13 amino acids. The CDR3 sequence is CASSSGQFSGYTF. As DNA, the CDR3 is TGCGCCAGCAGCTCGGGACAGTTTTCTGGCTACACCTTC.

The chain recombines TRBV5-1 with TRBJ2-5, with D uncertain. V was trimmed by 4 bases and J by 2 bases, leaving 12 bases between them. There are 14 residues in the CDR3. Germline values: CDR1 SGHRS, CDR2 YFSETQ. The CDR3 nucleotides are TGCGCCAGCAGCGCGGCCCTTCTTCAAGAGACCCAGTACTTC. Translation gives CASSAALLQETQYF.

This sequence joins TRBV20-1 and TRBJ2-6; D gene ambiguous. The germline V gene encodes CDR1 DFQATT and CDR2 SNEGSKA (reference sequence). The CDR3 is made up of 17 amino acids. V was shortened by 0 bases and J by 0 bases, with 12 bases between the two germline ends. The CDR3 protein is CSARDSDSSSGANVLTF. The CDR3 coding sequence is TGCAGTGCTAGAGATAGTGACTCCTCCTCTGGGGCCAACGTCCTGACTTTC.

This clonotype was seen a handful of times. V gene TRBV6-1 combines with J gene TRBJ1-4; D remains unclear. Germline V CDR1 and CDR2: MNHNS, SASEGT. V was pared by 2 bases and J by 5 bases, with 9 bases between. The CDR3 covers 14 residues. The CDR3 loop reads CASSERTGNEKLFF. In DNA form, the CDR3 reads TGTGCCAGCAGTGAACGGACGGGCAATGAAAAACTGTTTTTT.

The chain carries TRBV29-1 and TRBJ1-2; TRBD1 matches 9 bases. Germline V gene sequence: CDR1 SQVTM, CDR2 ANQGSEA. J lost 6 bases, V lost 7 bases, and 15 bases had no gene match. CDR3 length equals 15 residues. The CDR3 bases are TGCAGCGCCGGGGGACAGGGATGGAGGCTTGATGGCTACACCTTC. This codes for CSAGGQGWRLDGYTF.